Listed here is a single T cell receptor (beta chain). This receptor's antigen is unknown. It has no much larger one-base neighbor in the sample; base qualities were not kept. The data were obtained in a study of vaccination and CD4 T cells after COVID-19 (dated 2022 in TCRdb). For the study in its entirety: Every convalescent patient had a positive nasal swab PCR test for SARS-CoV-2, with mild disease in nine or ten patients and severe disease in one. Six males and four females were included in the convalescent cohort, with two Hispanic individuals, seven Caucasians, two Asians and one multiracial person represented. Participants got two doses of the Pfizer-BioNTech BNT162b2 vaccine (n=8) or two doses of the Moderna mRNA-1273 vaccine (n=2). Post-COVID blood samples from convalescent patients were collected a median of around 100 days after diagnosis, with a range of 35 to 161 days. Post-vaccine blood samples were obtained a median of approximately 74 days after the second vaccine dose, with a range of roughly 13 to 250 days. For stimulating the cultures, overlapping spike peptide pools were used, derived from SARS-CoV-2 as well as from the common cold coronaviruses HCoV-NL63, HCoV-OC43 and HCoV-229E. As controls, cultures received a CEFX viral epitope pool (the positive control), an HIV-1 Nef peptide pool (the negative control), or no peptide at all. The spike-specific CD4+ TCR repertoire was compared before and after mRNA vaccination in over nine COVID-19 convalescent patients and a few infection-naive healthy vaccine recipients. The paper's findings and limits, for the study overall: The number of convalescent patients in the study was relatively small, and the study did not examine early timepoints following natural infection. Of the vaccine-specific clones in convalescent patients, 304 of 307, or nearly all, reacted only to SARS-CoV-2 spike and did not cross-react with common cold coronaviruses. The median count of SARS-CoV-2-reactive clonotypes went up from around 21 after infection to 35 to 40 after vaccination, although the change was not significant. Among convalescent patients, a median around 86% of the SARS-CoV-2-reactive clones seen after vaccination appeared only after vaccination, which suggests priming specific to the vaccine.

The germline V gene supplies CDR1 MNHEY and CDR2 SVGAGI. The CDR3, cysteine through phenylalanine, is 13 amino acids long. CDR3 DNA is the only sequence kept; it has 39 bases, read in frame from the first base. V and J are truncated by 2 bases and 5 bases respectively, leaving an intervening sequence of 9 bases. The library was built by means of PCR. TCR sequencing of DNA from cultured CD4+ T cells used the Oncomine TCR Beta short-read assay at the Johns Hopkins FTIC core. Genomic DNA was extracted from the cultured CD4+ T cells with the QIAamp micro DNA kit. Oncomine TCR Beta libraries made from cultured CD4+ T cells were pooled using unique dual indexes and sequenced on an Illumina iSeq 100. The original pipeline was this. Non-productive sequences were removed, and CDR3s that did not start with C, did not end with F or W, or were shorter than 7 amino acids were discarded. The MANAFEST web application identified antigen-specific clonotypes by comparing peptide-stimulated wells against reference wells and other culture wells. Positive clones required FDR below 0.05, an odds ratio above 5, and productive frequency above 0.1% in at least two of three replicate wells. A clonotype counted as cross-reactive if it showed significant expansion both in the SARS-CoV-2 spike wells and in at least one common cold coronavirus spike condition. Similarity between CDR3 sequences was evaluated in R version 3.6.1 using Levenshtein distances (stringdist) and unrooted phylogenetic trees (ape). Using fastp trimming at Q25 and MiXCR clonotype assembly, TCRdb reanalyzed the public sequencing data and kept in-frame beta chains. Every distinct CDR3 protein forms one entry, paired with its most common genes and DNA. Here the V and J calls rest on TCRdb's processing, not on the authors' analysis. The sample includes 10,000 to 15,000 distinct CDR3 sequences, with 47% observed a single time. The ten most abundant clones make up 24% of the sample.

The meaning of the sample's treatment or condition label: roughly 10-day PBMC culture with coronavirus spike peptide pools or control peptides (ViraFEST assay). The ViraFEST assay, used in the study, expanded antigen-specific T cells with peptide pools and then identified the expanded clonotypes through TCR sequencing. The positive SARS-CoV-2 PCR tests of the convalescent patients were dated from March to December 2020, before the Alpha, Beta and Delta variants emerged in the United States. Each well held 2.2 million or so PBMCs cultured in IMDM containing roughly 5% human AB serum and approximately 9.8 IU/ml IL-2, with 8.5 to 10 ug/ml peptide pools added. On days 3 and 7, half of the culture medium was replaced with fresh IL-2-containing medium. After 9 to 10 days of culture, CD4+ T cells were isolated by negative selection using the EasySep CD4+ T cell isolation kit. PBMCs were separated from whole blood using Ficoll-Paque Plus gradient centrifugation and then either used fresh or cryopreserved at -140C. Each culture condition was generally run in triplicate wells.

Material: CD4+ T cells from blood, cultured in vitro. The chain is encoded by TRBV6-5 joined to TRBJ2-5; TRBD1 is possibly the D segment (6 matching bases). The TCR was taken from a human donor who had recovered from COVID-19. For the CDR3, the sequence is CASSYGGRETQYF. The sequence in DNA is TGTGCCAGCAGTTACGGGGGCCGGGAGACCCAGTACTTC.